The 14 T cell receptor beta chains listed next were all sequenced from one sample in a study of shared clonotypes between healthy human individuals. Generated by immunoSEQ multiplex PCR, the TCRdb table keeps only in-frame clones and is missing some. The sample lists around 1.5 million clones, 95% to 99% occurring once. The sequenced sample was naive CD4+ T cells sorted from blood. Noted subset: CD45RA+ positively selected. The source of these receptors is a man younger than 40 in good health.

The chain joins TRBV7-6 to TRBJ2-2, with a tentative D call TRBD2 (6 bases). The V end was cut by 8 bases, the J end by 1 base, with 11 bases between. This CDR3 is built from 14 residues. Germline V gene data show CDR1 as SGHVS and CDR2 as FNYEAQ. The CDR3 region has the DNA TGTGCCAGCGGACTAACAGGGAACACCGGGGAGCTGTTTTTT. It translates to CASGLTGNTGELFF.

The chain carries TRBV10-1 and TRBJ2-2, with TRBD1 matching 7 bases. The J segment lost 4 bases and the V segment lost 5 bases, leaving 13 bases of the junction unmatched. The CDR3 contains 17 residues. Germline V gene data show CDR1 as WNHNN and CDR2 as SYGVQD (reference sequence). The CDR3 loop is CASSSDRPKVGTGELFF. CDR3 sequence (DNA): TGCGCCAGCAGTTCGGACAGGCCTAAAGTAGGCACCGGGGAGCTGTTTTTT.

The gene calls are TRBV19 and TRBJ1-5; maybe TRBD1 (6 bases). With 5 bases removed from V and 11 bases from J, the gap between germline ends came to 19 bases. Germline V gene data show CDR1 as LNHDA and CDR2 as SQIVND (reference sequence). The CDR3 is 14 residues long. CDR3 sequence: CASSLATGPDSQHF. The CDR3 DNA reads TGTGCCAGTAGTCTGGCGACAGGCCCTGATTCCCAGCATTTT.

In this sample, this clone turned up once. CDR3 sequence: CASSLAGTLYGYTF. The CDR3 coding sequence is TGTGCCAGCAGTTTAGCTGGGACACTTTATGGCTACACCTTC. The chain recombines TRBV5-5 with TRBJ1-2; D possibly corresponds to TRBD1 (6 bases). The germline CDR1 and CDR2 sequences are SGHKS and YYEKEE (reference sequence). The CDR3 covers 14 residues. V lost 5 bases and J lost 5, with 16 bases in between.

The V and J genes are TRBV28 and TRBJ2-1, with D maybe TRBD2 (7 bases). CDR1 MDHEN and CDR2 SYDVKM come from the germline V gene. V lost 6 bases and J lost 5, with 14 bases in between. The CDR3 consists of 14 residues. For the CDR3, the DNA is TGTGCCAGCAGGTCGGGGGGCAGTCACAATGAGCAGTTCTTC. Residues: CASRSGGSHNEQFF. The whole variable domain, remainder taken from reference TRBV28 and TRBJ2-1, is DVKVTQSSRYLVKRTGEKVFLECVQDMDHENMFWYRQDPGLGLRLIYFSYDVKMKEKGDIPEGYSVSREKKERFSLILESASTNQTSMYLCASRSGGSHNEQFFGPGTRLTVL.

V and J are TRBV10-3 and TRBJ2-5; TRBD2 aligns across 9 bases. The V gene end was trimmed by 10 bases and the J gene end by 5 bases; junction bases not matched to a gene: 8. Germline loops: CDR1 ENHRY, CDR2 SYGVKD. The CDR3 length is 13 residues. Here the CDR3 reads CATSSGRTETQYF. The CDR3 DNA follows: TGTGCCACGTCCAGCGGGAGGACGGAGACCCAGTACTTC.

The chain employs TRBV27 and TRBJ2-1, with 8 bases aligning to TRBD1. This CDR3 region has 16 residues. The trim removed 3 bases at V and 4 bases at J, leaving 8 bases unmatched. CDR1 and CDR2 from the germline V gene are MNHEY and SMNVEV (reference sequence). The CDR3 sequence: CASSFSGTGTYNEQFF. The CDR3, as DNA: TGTGCCAGCAGTTTCTCCGGGACAGGCACTTACAATGAGCAGTTCTTC.

The rearrangement uses TRBV15 and TRBJ1-5; no reliable D call. The length of the CDR3 is 16 residues. Germline V gene data show CDR1 as LNHNV and CDR2 as YYDKDF (reference sequence). The V end lost 5 bases, the J end lost 2 bases, and 16 bases lay between the germline ends. The CDR3 region has the DNA TGTGCCACCAGCTTTAGACTAGGGCCGGGCAATCAGCCCCAGCATTTT. Amino acid sequence: CATSFRLGPGNQPQHF. Variable domain in full (rest from reference TRBV15 and TRBJ1-5): DAMVIQNPRYQVTQFGKPVTLSCSQTLNHNVMYWYQQKSSQAPKLLFHYYDKDFNNEADTPDNFQSRRPNTSFCFLDIRSPGLGDTAMYLCATSFRLGPGNQPQHFGDGTRLSIL.

This chain connects TRBV29-1 to TRBJ2-7; 14 nucleotides line up with TRBD2. With 6 bases clipped from V and 3 bases from J, the junction kept 4 bases outside the gene matches. The CDR3 runs 14 residues. Germline CDR1 is SQVTM and CDR2 is ANQGSEA. The CDR3 is CSVRGLAGVYEQYF. The CDR3, as DNA: TGCAGCGTGAGGGGACTAGCGGGAGTCTACGAGCAGTACTTC.

The rearrangement uses TRBV5-4 and TRBJ2-3; TRBD1 is a possible D gene (6 bases). Germline CDR1 is SGHNT and CDR2 is YYREEE (reference sequence). The CDR3 runs to 15 residues. Between the trimmed V and J ends, which lost 0 bases and 5 bases, there was a span of 13 bases. The DNA for the CDR3 is TGTGCCAGCAGCTTGGTGCAGGGGCCGAGAGATACGCAGTATTTT. Protein sequence: CASSLVQGPRDTQYF.

This chain uses TRBV6-4 with TRBJ2-7; 7 positions agree with TRBD2. Germline V gives CDR1 MRHNA, CDR2 SNTAGT. There are 15 residues in the CDR3. V shed 6 bases and J 1 base; nucleotides not matched to a gene: 9. The CDR3 loop reads CASSVGTIKSYEQYF. The CDR3 DNA reads as TGTGCCAGCAGCGTAGGGACTATTAAATCCTACGAGCAGTACTTC.

This chain connects TRBV5-1 to TRBJ2-2, with 7 bases fitting TRBD2. This CDR3 spans 15 amino acids. Germline V gene data show CDR1 as SGHRS and CDR2 as YFSETQ. V lost 7 bases, J lost 2 bases, and 8 bases stayed unmatched. The CDR3 is CASQRLALNTGELFF. In nucleotides, the CDR3 is TGCGCCAGCCAAAGACTAGCTCTTAACACCGGGGAGCTGTTTTTT. The whole variable domain, remainder taken from reference TRBV5-1 and TRBJ2-2, is KAGVTQTPRYLIKTRGQQVTLSCSPISGHRSVSWYQQTPGQGLQFLFEYFSETQRNKGNFPGRFSGRQFSNSRSEMNVSTLELGDSALYLCASQRLALNTGELFFGEGSRLTVL.

The chain combines TRBV10-3 with TRBJ1-5, with 8 positions matching TRBD1. The CDR3 has 14 amino acids. The germline V gene encodes CDR1 ENHRY and CDR2 SYGVKD. V gave up 4 bases and J gave up 5 bases; unmatched junction bases: 4. In DNA form, the CDR3 reads TGTGCCATCAGTGTTCAGGGGGCCGATCAGCCCCAGCATTTT. Amino acid sequence: CAISVQGADQPQHF.

Here the CDR3 DNA reads TGCACCAGCAGCCCTGCGGGAGCCCTCCCCCATGAGCAGTTCTTC. Protein: CTSSPAGALPHEQFF. The V gene is TRBV1, the J gene TRBJ2-1; the D segment call TRBD2 is taken from the table without a DNA check. TRBV1 constitutes a pseudogene. The CDR3 sequence is 15 residues long.